This passage covers 23 T cell receptor beta chains from one sample sequenced in a study of OX40 agonist ivuxolimab in advanced cancers. This table comes from immunoSEQ multiplex PCR, and its TCRdb copy is limited to in-frame clones, with some not included. The profile shows more than 80,000 clones, about nine tenths of them singletons. Sample: CD4+ or CD8+ T cells sorted from blood, taken in a trial of the OX40 agonist ivuxolimab. These TCRs come from an adult with an advanced solid tumor such as melanoma, head and neck, liver or kidney cancer.

The J gene is TRBJ1-6, the V gene TRBV7-8, with D possibly TRBD1 on 5 matching bases. The CDR3 has 20 residues. Trimming took 2 bases from V and 7 from J, leaving 27 bases between them. CDR1 is SGHVS and CDR2 is FQNEAQ in the germline V gene. The DNA for the CDR3 is TGTGCCAGCAGCTTAACGCCCCCCTCCCCCGGGGACGTTAGGAATTCACCCCTCCACTTT. Residues: CASSLTPPSPGDVRNSPLHF. Together with reference TRBV7-8 and TRBJ1-6, the CDR3 gives the full variable domain: GAGVSQSPRYKVAKRGQDVALRCDPISGHVSLFWYQQALGQGPEFLTYFQNEAQLDKSGLPSDRFFAERPEGSVSTLKIQRTQQEDSAVYLCASSLTPPSPGDVRNSPLHFGNGTRLTVT.

This clone was recorded a few times. V is TRBV7-8 and J is TRBJ1-2; maybe TRBD1 (5 bases). The CDR3 is 13 amino acids. The V and J ends lost 1 base and 4 bases respectively, with 7 bases between them. The germline gives CDR1 SGHVS, CDR2 FQNEAQ. This chain's CDR3 is CASSLVRGYGYTF. The CDR3 bases are TGTGCCAGCAGCTTAGTGAGGGGCTATGGCTACACCTTC.

The rearrangement uses TRBV6-5 and TRBJ2-1; 8 positions match TRBD1. Germline loops: CDR1 MNHEY, CDR2 SVGAGI. The CDR3 covers 15 residues. V shed 3 bases, J shed 1 base, and the junction held 2 bases outside the gene matches. DNA for the CDR3: TGTGCCAGCAGTTATGGACAGGGATCCTACAATGAGCAGTTCTTC. It encodes CASSYGQGSYNEQFF.

Only a few counts were recorded for this clone. V gene TRBV28 combines with J gene TRBJ2-1, with TRBD1 identical over 7 bases. The CDR3 sequence is 16 residues long. CDR1 is MDHEN, CDR2 SYDVKM, per germline. J lost 0 bases, V lost 4 bases, and 6 bases had no gene match. The CDR3, as DNA: TGTGCCAGCAGTTCCCTCGGGACAGTCTCCTACAATGAGCAGTTCTTC. It translates to CASSSLGTVSYNEQFF. Using reference TRBV28 and TRBJ2-1 for the parts outside the CDR3, the full variable domain is DVKVTQSSRYLVKRTGEKVFLECVQDMDHENMFWYRQDPGLGLRLIYFSYDVKMKEKGDIPEGYSVSREKKERFSLILESASTNQTSMYLCASSSLGTVSYNEQFFGPGTRLTVL.

The chain is built from TRBV5-4 and TRBJ2-3, with 9 positions matching TRBD1. This CDR3 region has 16 residues. The V segment lost 3 bases and the J segment 0 bases; nucleotides outside the gene matches: 5. The V gene's germline CDR1 is SGHNT and CDR2 YYREEE (reference sequence). The CDR3 sequence is CASSSPGQGSTDTQYF. The CDR3 nucleotides read TGTGCCAGCAGCTCACCGGGACAGGGAAGCACAGATACGCAGTATTTT.

The chain joins TRBV10-3 to TRBJ2-1; 10 bases are a match to TRBD1. This CDR3 has 14 residues. Losses at the gene ends were 6 bases for V and 6 bases for J; bases not matched to a gene: 5. Per germline, CDR1 ENHRY and CDR2 SYGVKD. This CDR3 reads CAISQGQGGNEQFF. CDR3 DNA sequence: TGTGCCATCAGCCAAGGACAGGGGGGCAATGAGCAGTTCTTC.

V usage is TRBV5-1 and J usage is TRBJ1-6; tentative D call: TRBD1 (6 bases). The V gene's germline CDR1 is SGHRS and CDR2 YFSETQ. The V end lost 4 bases, the J end lost 7 bases, and 18 bases lay between the germline ends. The CDR3 sequence is 16 residues long. Written as DNA, the CDR3 is TGCGCCAGCAGCCCATCGTGGACAGTTGGGAATTCACCCCTCCACTTT. This codes for CASSPSWTVGNSPLHF. Full variable domain (remainder filled in from reference TRBV5-1 and TRBJ1-6): KAGVTQTPRYLIKTRGQQVTLSCSPISGHRSVSWYQQTPGQGLQFLFEYFSETQRNKGNFPGRFSGRQFSNSRSEMNVSTLELGDSALYLCASSPSWTVGNSPLHFGNGTRLTVT.

CDR3 amino acids: CASSPRSGLQPQHF. The CDR3 DNA sequence: TGTGCCAGCTCACCACGGTCAGGGCTTCAGCCCCAGCATTTT. This sequence joins TRBV18 and TRBJ1-5; a weak D match, TRBD1 (5 bases). V was shortened by 1 base and J by 6 bases, with 10 bases between the two germline ends. This CDR3 comprises 14 residues. Germline CDR1 and CDR2: KGHSH and LQKENI.

V is TRBV28 and J is TRBJ1-5; 8 bases match TRBD1. The ends lost 6 bases at V and 5 bases at J; junction bases unmatched: 12. This CDR3 has 16 residues. Germline CDR1 reads MDHEN; CDR2 reads SYDVKM. CDR3 loop: CASSSPRQGSYQPQHF. The CDR3 DNA sequence: TGTGCCAGCAGCTCGCCTCGACAGGGGTCCTATCAGCCCCAGCATTTT.

The chain links TRBV27 to TRBJ2-7, with 8 positions matching TRBD1. This CDR3 is built from 15 residues. V lost 8 bases to trimming and J lost 7 bases; unmatched junction nucleotides: 16. The germline CDR1 and CDR2 sequences are MNHEY and SMNVEV (reference sequence). The CDR3 loop is CASGRKTGEMDEQYF. For the CDR3, the DNA is TGTGCCAGCGGTCGGAAGACAGGGGAAATGGATGAGCAGTACTTC.

V is TRBV21-1 and J is TRBJ2-7; the table's D gene call, TRBD2, was not cross checked with the DNA. TRBV21-1 is given as a pseudogene. The CDR3 is 10 amino acids. The CDR3 bases are TGTGCCAGCAGCCACGGGGAGCAGTACTTC. Its translation: CASSHGEQYF.

Remarks on this clone: Within the sample, other DNA sequences also encode this same CDR3. The V gene is TRBV6-1, the J gene TRBJ2-6; possible D gene TRBD2, 5 bases. Trimming took 2 bases from V and 0 from J, leaving 8 bases between them. The germline CDR1 and CDR2 sequences are MNHNS and SASEGT. The CDR3 covers 16 residues. CDR3 amino acids: CASSETGNSGANVLTF. DNA of the CDR3: TGTGCCAGCAGTGAAACCGGGAACTCTGGGGCCAACGTCCTGACTTTC.

This chain joins TRBV9 and TRBJ2-1; TRBD1 matches at 9 bases. Germline V gene data show CDR1 as SGDLS and CDR2 as YYNGEE. CDR3 length: 15 residues. J gave up 10 bases and V 3 bases, and 11 bases lay outside the gene matches. CDR3 region: CASSARDRVGGEQFF. The DNA for the CDR3 is TGTGCCAGCAGCGCCCGGGACAGGGTCGGAGGGGAGCAGTTCTTC.

The chain carries TRBV2 and TRBJ1-2; D gene uncertain. This CDR3 contains 15 residues. The V gene's germline CDR1 is SNHLY and CDR2 FYNNEI. V was clipped by 3 bases and J by 2 bases, with 13 bases between them. CDR3 sequence reads: CASSDTPGMNYGYTF. DNA for the CDR3: TGTGCCAGCAGTGATACCCCCGGGATGAACTATGGCTACACCTTC. Full variable domain (rest looked up from reference TRBV2 and TRBJ1-2): EPEVTQTPSHQVTQMGQEVILRCVPISNHLYFYWYRQILGQKVEFLVSFYNNEISEKSEIFDDQFSVERPDGSNFTLKIRSTKLEDSAMYFCASSDTPGMNYGYTFGSGTRLTVV.

The chain uses TRBV5-1 and TRBJ2-3; TRBD2 agrees at 12 bases. Germline assignment: CDR1 SGHRS and CDR2 YFSETQ. This CDR3 has 14 residues. V lost 6 bases and J lost 4; bases outside the gene matches: 3. CDR3 sequence reads: CASMASGGADTQYF. CDR3 DNA: TGCGCCAGCATGGCTAGCGGGGGGGCAGATACGCAGTATTTT.

The chain employs TRBV18 and TRBJ2-3; 8 bases fit TRBD1. V gave up 3 bases and J gave up 0 bases; unmatched junction bases: 2. The CDR3 spans 15 residues. CDR1 is KGHSH and CDR2 is LQKENI in the germline V gene. CDR3 in DNA: TGTGCCAGCTCACCCCAGGGGGCTAGCACAGATACGCAGTATTTT. Translation: CASSPQGASTDTQYF.

V gene TRBV30 combines with J gene TRBJ1-1, with D perhaps TRBD1 (5 bases). The V gene lost 1 base and the J gene lost 3 bases, with 18 bases spanning the gap. The CDR3 loop spans 16 amino acids. Germline CDR1 GTSNPN, CDR2 SVGIG (reference sequence). CDR3 loop: CAWSGQGGVSHTEAFF. CDR3 DNA sequence: TGTGCCTGGAGTGGCCAGGGAGGAGTATCCCACACTGAAGCTTTCTTT.

This chain joins TRBV4-3 and TRBJ1-6; D is unclear. CDR1 is LGHNA and CDR2 is YSLEER in the germline V gene. This CDR3 has 15 amino acids. The V and J ends lost 3 bases and 9 bases respectively, with 15 bases between them. CDR3 protein: CASSQVDTVSSPLHF. CDR3 coding DNA: TGCGCCAGCAGCCAGGTCGACACTGTCTCTTCACCCCTCCACTTT.

The rearrangement links TRBV7-2 to TRBJ2-2; D possibly corresponds to TRBD1 (5 bases). The CDR3 runs 15 residues. V lost 2 bases and J 2 bases, leaving 9 bases between the germline ends. CDR1 and CDR2 from the germline V gene are SGHTA and FQGNSA. CDR3: CASSLRRANTGELFF. The CDR3 region has the DNA TGTGCCAGCAGCTTACGCAGGGCCAACACCGGGGAGCTGTTTTTT.

This chain connects TRBV7-6 to TRBJ2-1, with 10 bases aligning to TRBD2. V trimming: 4 bases; J trimming: 6 bases; junction bases outside the gene matches: 6. The germline CDR1 and CDR2 sequences are SGHVS and FNYEAQ. The CDR3 sequence is 15 residues long. The CDR3 is CASSSVAGGFNEQFF. The CDR3 DNA reads as TGTGCCAGCAGCTCAGTAGCGGGGGGCTTCAATGAGCAGTTCTTC.

V is TRBV5-1 and J is TRBJ2-3, with D possibly TRBD2 on 5 matching bases. The CDR3 is 12 residues long. V was clipped by 5 bases and J by 6 bases, with 10 bases between them. Germline V gene sequence: CDR1 SGHRS, CDR2 YFSETQ. CDR3 sequence reads: CASSWTDDTQYF. The CDR3 nucleotides read TGCGCCAGCAGTTGGACTGACGATACGCAGTATTTT. Looking up the rest from reference TRBV5-1 and TRBJ2-3 gives the full variable domain: KAGVTQTPRYLIKTRGQQVTLSCSPISGHRSVSWYQQTPGQGLQFLFEYFSETQRNKGNFPGRFSGRQFSNSRSEMNVSTLELGDSALYLCASSWTDDTQYFGPGTRLTVL.

With regard to this clone: A junction end diverges from the germline sequence, so it may reflect a read error. The chain recombines TRBV29-1 with TRBJ2-7, with D perhaps TRBD1 or TRBD2 (6 bases each). Looked up from germline, CDR1 is SQVTM and CDR2 is ANQGSEA. The CDR3 contains 12 residues. The CDR3 is CSVEGGPEEQYF. The CDR3 nucleotides are TGCAGCGTGGAAGGGGGGCCCGAGGAGCAGTACTTC.

The CDR3 sequence is CAWSPPSNNEQFF. In DNA, the CDR3 is TGTGCCTGGAGTCCCCCTTCGAACAATGAGCAGTTCTTC. The chain has TRBV30 and TRBJ2-1; no reliable D call. Germline values: CDR1 GTSNPN, CDR2 SVGIG (reference sequence). V lost 2 bases and J lost 5, with 10 bases in between. The CDR3 covers 13 residues.